A single T cell receptor beta chain is shown here with its context. Its antigen remains unknown. This is likely a read error, given that the CDR3 carries no conserved phenylalanine or tryptophan at its end. It is unclear where the CDR3 begins or ends on the DNA, so no DNA is shown, and the CDR3 is as TCRdb lists it. Per germline, CDR1 SGHAT and CDR2 FQNNGV. The CDR3 has 13 residues if both end residues are counted. Unsorted bulk tissue of about 18-34 mg yielded co-extracted RNA and DNA. Sampling targeted five separate regions of each tumor, which included the tumor centre. Without exception, tumor samples held over 80% viable tumor cells. Constant-region priming of about 520 ng total RNA yielded TCR beta cDNA. Slightly modified ARM-PCR, run as three nested multiplex PCR rounds, produced the TCR beta libraries. TRBV1-TRBV30 forward primers paired with a C-beta reverse primer were used in the first two PCR rounds, which ran roughly 9 cycles each. TCRdb independently ran MiXCR on the multiplex PCR reads; one entry per CDR3 protein. The top ten hold roughly 9% of the sample, which has some 120,000 distinct CDR3 sequences, around 62% seen once.

This specimen comes from a study of tumor-infiltrating lymphocytes in primary liver carcinoma. About the study: Tumors, staged T1-T3 N0M0, spanned about 4.2 to 11 cm. Study conclusions and caveats: Pairs of tumor regions overlapped more than tumor-adjacent and tumor-blood pairs did.

Source material: liver tumor tissue from sampling region 1. Specified subset: tumor region T1, superior pole. This chain connects TRBV11-2 to TRBJ2-2. This clonotype was sampled from a woman aged 55 to 70 with primary liver carcinoma and hepatitis B virus infection. CDR3 region: CANSLDRTGEMFS.